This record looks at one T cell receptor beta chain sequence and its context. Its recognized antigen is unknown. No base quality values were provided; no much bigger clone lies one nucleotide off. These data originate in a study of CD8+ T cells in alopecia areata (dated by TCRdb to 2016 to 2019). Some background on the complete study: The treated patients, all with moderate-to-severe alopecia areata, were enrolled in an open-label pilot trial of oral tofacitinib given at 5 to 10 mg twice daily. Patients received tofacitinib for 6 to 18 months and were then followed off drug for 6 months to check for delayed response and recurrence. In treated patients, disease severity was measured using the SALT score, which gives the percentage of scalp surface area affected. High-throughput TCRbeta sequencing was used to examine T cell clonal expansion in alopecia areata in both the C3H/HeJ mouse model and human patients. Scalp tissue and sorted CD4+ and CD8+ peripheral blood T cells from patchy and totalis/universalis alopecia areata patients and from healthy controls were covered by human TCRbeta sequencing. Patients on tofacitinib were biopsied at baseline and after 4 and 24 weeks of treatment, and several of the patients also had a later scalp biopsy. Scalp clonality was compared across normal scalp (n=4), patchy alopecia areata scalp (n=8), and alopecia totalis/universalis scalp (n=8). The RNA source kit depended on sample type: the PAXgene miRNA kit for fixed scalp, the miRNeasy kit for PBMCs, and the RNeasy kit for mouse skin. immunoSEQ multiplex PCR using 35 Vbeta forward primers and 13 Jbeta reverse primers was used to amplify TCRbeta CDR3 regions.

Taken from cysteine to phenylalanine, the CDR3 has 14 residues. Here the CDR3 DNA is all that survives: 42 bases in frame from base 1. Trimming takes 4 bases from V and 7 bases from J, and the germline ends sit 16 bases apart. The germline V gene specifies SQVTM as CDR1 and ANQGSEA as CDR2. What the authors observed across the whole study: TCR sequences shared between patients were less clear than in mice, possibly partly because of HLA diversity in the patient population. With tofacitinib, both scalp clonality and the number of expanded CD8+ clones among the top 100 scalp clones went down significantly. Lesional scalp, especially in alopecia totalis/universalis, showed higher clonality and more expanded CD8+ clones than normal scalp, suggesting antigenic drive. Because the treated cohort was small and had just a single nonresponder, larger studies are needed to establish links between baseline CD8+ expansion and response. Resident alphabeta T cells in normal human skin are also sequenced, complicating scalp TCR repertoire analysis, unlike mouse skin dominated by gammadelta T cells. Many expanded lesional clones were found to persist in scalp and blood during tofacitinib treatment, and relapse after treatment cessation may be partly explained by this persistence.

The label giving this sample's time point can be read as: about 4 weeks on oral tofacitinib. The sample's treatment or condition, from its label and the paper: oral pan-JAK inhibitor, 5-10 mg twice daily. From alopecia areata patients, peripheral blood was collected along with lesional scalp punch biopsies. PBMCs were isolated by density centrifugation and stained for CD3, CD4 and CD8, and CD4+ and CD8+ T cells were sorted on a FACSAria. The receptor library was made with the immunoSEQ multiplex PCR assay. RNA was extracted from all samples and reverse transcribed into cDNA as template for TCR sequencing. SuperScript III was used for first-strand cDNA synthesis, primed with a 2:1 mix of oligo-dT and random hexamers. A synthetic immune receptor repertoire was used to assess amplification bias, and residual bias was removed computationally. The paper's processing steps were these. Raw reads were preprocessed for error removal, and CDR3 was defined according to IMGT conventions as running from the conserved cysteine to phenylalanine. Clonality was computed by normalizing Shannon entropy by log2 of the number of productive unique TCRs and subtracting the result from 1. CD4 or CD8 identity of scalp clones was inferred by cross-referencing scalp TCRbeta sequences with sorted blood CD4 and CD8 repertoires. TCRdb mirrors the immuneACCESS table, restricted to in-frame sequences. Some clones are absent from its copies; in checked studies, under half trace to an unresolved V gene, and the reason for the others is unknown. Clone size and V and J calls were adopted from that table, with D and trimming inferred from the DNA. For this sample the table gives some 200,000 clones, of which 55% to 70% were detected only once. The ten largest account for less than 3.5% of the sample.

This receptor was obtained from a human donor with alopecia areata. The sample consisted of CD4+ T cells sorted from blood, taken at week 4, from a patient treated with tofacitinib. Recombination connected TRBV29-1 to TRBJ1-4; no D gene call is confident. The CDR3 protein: CSVGEGVSSEKLFF. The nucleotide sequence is TGCAGCGTTGGGGAGGGAGTTTCTAGTGAAAAACTGTTTTTT. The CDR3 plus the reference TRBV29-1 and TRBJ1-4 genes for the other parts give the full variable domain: SAVISQKPSRDICQRGTSLTIQCQVDSQVTMMFWYRQQPGQSLTLIATANQGSEATYESGFVIDKFPISRPNLTFSTLTVSNMSPEDSSIYLCSVGEGVSSEKLFFGSGTQLSVL.